What follows are 31 T cell receptor beta chains derived from one specimen sequenced in a study of early T cells in non-severe SARS-CoV-2 infection. TCRdb re-called the 5' RACE reads with MiXCR, one entry per CDR3 protein. The sample has about 84,000 distinct CDR3 sequences; 12% are singletons. The sample was whole blood. The receptor set was obtained from an adult who was a healthcare worker with PCR-confirmed SARS-CoV-2 infection or an uninfected control (not recorded which).

The table lists this clonotype with many counts. The rearrangement uses TRBV2 and TRBJ1-5; D is undetermined. The CDR3 length is 15 residues. V lost 3 bases, J lost 1 base, and 10 bases lay in between. From germline, CDR1 is SNHLY and CDR2 FYNNEI. As DNA, the CDR3 is TGTGCCAGCAGTGATGCGGTCCTCAGCAATCAGCCCCAGCATTTT. Protein: CASSDAVLSNQPQHF.

As concerns this clonotype: A much larger clone sits a single nucleotide away, making a read error possible. This chain connects TRBV4-1 to TRBJ2-7; 10 bases are a match to TRBD2. Germline assignment: CDR1 MGHRA and CDR2 YSYEKL. CDR3 length: 15 amino acids. CDR3 nucleotides: TGCCCCAGCAGCCGAGGACTAGCGGAGTCCTACGAGCAGTACTTC. Translated, it gives CPSSRGLAESYEQYF.

This clonotype was counted many times. The chain has TRBV13 and TRBJ2-7, with 11 bases aligning to TRBD2. Germline values: CDR1 PRHDT, CDR2 FYEKMQ (reference sequence). V trimming: 5 bases; J trimming: 3 bases; junction bases outside the gene matches: 6. There are 15 residues in the CDR3. In DNA, the CDR3 is TGTGCCAGCAGCCACCGACTAGCGGGGATCTACGAGCAGTACTTC. Its translation: CASSHRLAGIYEQYF.

This clonotype was seen many times. The chain carries TRBV18 and TRBJ1-5; 7 nucleotides agree with TRBD1. The J segment lost 3 bases and the V segment lost 4 bases, leaving 9 bases of the junction unmatched. The length of the CDR3 is 16 residues. Per the germline V gene, CDR1 is KGHSH and CDR2 is LQKENI. Here the CDR3 DNA reads TGTGCCAGCTCACGCGAGGGACAGATCTTCAATCAGCCCCAGCATTTT. Residues: CASSREGQIFNQPQHF.

The chain recombines TRBV12-3 or TRBV12-4 with TRBJ1-3; no reliable D call. This CDR3 comprises 13 residues. V lost 1 base to trimming and J lost 6 bases, with 7 bases between them. This CDR3 is CASSLVDKNTIYF. CDR3 coding DNA: TGTGCCAGCAGTTTAGTCGACAAAAACACCATATATTTT.

This clonotype was detected ten times or more. The chain links TRBV28 to TRBJ2-2; the D gene is possibly TRBD1 (6 bases). The CDR3 is made up of 16 amino acids. Looked up from germline, CDR1 is MDHEN and CDR2 is SYDVKM. V was cut by 1 base and J by 3 bases, with 12 bases left in between. The CDR3: CASSLFPGVDTGELFF. In DNA, the CDR3 is TGTGCCAGCAGTTTATTTCCAGGGGTCGACACCGGGGAGCTGTTTTTT.

This chain uses TRBV9 with TRBJ2-2, with 8 bases that match TRBD2. The CDR3 has 15 residues. Germline CDR1 SGDLS, CDR2 YYNGEE. The J segment lost 1 base and the V segment lost 4 bases, leaving 3 bases of the junction unmatched. The CDR3 DNA reads as TGTGCCAGCAGCCGTAGCGGGAAGAACACCGGGGAGCTGTTTTTT. Its translation is CASSRSGKNTGELFF.

The count of this clonotype is one. The rearrangement links TRBV5-4 to TRBJ2-1; 7 positions match TRBD2. Per germline, CDR1 SGHNT and CDR2 YYREEE (reference sequence). The CDR3 has 15 amino acids. V was clipped by 4 bases and J by 5 bases; unmatched bases: 9. The CDR3 protein is CASSRTSQIDNEQFF. The CDR3 DNA follows: TGTGCCAGCAGCCGGACTAGTCAGATCGACAATGAGCAGTTCTTC.

There are many counts of this clonotype. CDR3 residues: CASSSRTGPTNEKLFF. The CDR3 DNA is TGTGCCAGCAGCTCACGGACAGGACCAACTAATGAAAAACTGTTTTTT. This chain uses TRBV7-8 with TRBJ1-4; 7 positions agree with TRBD1. There are 16 residues in the CDR3. Germline V CDR1 and CDR2: SGHVS, FQNEAQ. V shed 4 bases and J 0 bases; nucleotides not matched to a gene: 5. Looking up the rest from reference TRBV7-8 and TRBJ1-4 gives the full variable domain: GAGVSQSPRYKVAKRGQDVALRCDPISGHVSLFWYQQALGQGPEFLTYFQNEAQLDKSGLPSDRFFAERPEGSVSTLKIQRTQQEDSAVYLCASSSRTGPTNEKLFFGSGTQLSVL.

This clonotype was seen just once. This may be a read error, as it is one base from a much larger clone. The chain is built from TRBV12-3 or TRBV12-4 and TRBJ2-1; a weak D match, TRBD2 (7 bases). This CDR3 has 14 amino acids. CDR3 DNA sequence: TGTGCCGTGTCCGGGGGGCCTTGGGGCAATGAGCAGATCTTC. Its protein is CAVSGGPWGNEQIF.

This clonotype was recorded at least ten times. The rearrangement joins TRBV20-1 to TRBJ1-2; 9 bases map to TRBD1. Germline trimming cut 3 bases from V and 2 bases from J; bases unmatched to any gene: 1. From germline, CDR1 is DFQATT and CDR2 SNEGSKA (reference sequence). The CDR3 spans 13 residues. The CDR3 coding sequence is TGCAGTGCTAGGGGGACAGGGAACTATGGCTACACCTTC. This sequence encodes CSARGTGNYGYTF.

The chain recombines TRBV30 with TRBJ2-5, with D possibly being TRBD1 or TRBD2 (5 bases each). The CDR3 sequence is 14 residues long. Germline V gene sequence: CDR1 GTSNPN, CDR2 SVGIG (reference sequence). V lost 4 bases and J 5 bases, leaving 17 bases between the germline ends. The CDR3 bases are TGTGCCTGGAAGTCTATCGGGGCTGGCGAGACCCAGTACTTC. The encoded protein is CAWKSIGAGETQYF.

This clonotype was seen ten or more times. The rearrangement joins TRBV11-3 to TRBJ1-3; D not certain. Germline CDR1 SGHNT, CDR2 YENEEA. The CDR3 sequence is 14 residues long. The germline V and J ends were trimmed by 3 bases and 6 bases, with 12 bases remaining between them. CDR3 DNA: TGTGCCAGCAGCTTCCCTGACGCAGAAAACACCATATATTTT. It is translated as CASSFPDAENTIYF.

This clonotype was counted many times. J is TRBJ1-2 and V is TRBV5-1; TRBD1 aligns across 9 bases. V shed 3 bases, J shed 4 bases, and the junction held 1 base outside the gene matches. The CDR3 contains 13 residues. In germline, CDR1 is SGHRS, CDR2 YFSETQ. The CDR3 nucleotides read TGCGCCAGCAGCTCGACAGGGGGCTATGGCTACACCTTC. Translated, it gives CASSSTGGYGYTF.

This clonotype was picked up many times. The CDR3 nucleotides are TGTGCCAGCAGTTTGCGTGGCGCAGGGCAGTACTTC. As protein: CASSLRGAGQYF. The chain employs TRBV28 and TRBJ2-7; D not resolved. This CDR3 region has 12 residues. Trimming pared 3 bases from V and 9 bases from J, leaving 12 bases between. CDR1 MDHEN and CDR2 SYDVKM come from the germline V gene.

The rearrangement uses TRBV7-9 and TRBJ2-2; 8 nucleotides line up with TRBD2. The CDR3 spans 16 residues. V lost 2 bases and J lost 4; bases outside the gene matches: 6. The germline CDR1 and CDR2 sequences are SEHNR and FQNEAQ (reference sequence). In DNA, the CDR3 is TGTGCCAGCAGCTTACCAGCGGGAGTGATCACCGGGGAGCTGTTTTTT. Its translation: CASSLPAGVITGELFF.

The CDR3 DNA reads TGTGCCAGCAGCCAAGCCCCGGGAGTTGAAGCTTTCTTT. Its translation: CASSQAPGVEAFF. V usage is TRBV3-1 and J usage is TRBJ1-1; no definite D call. Germline V CDR1 and CDR2: LGHDT, YNNKEL (reference sequence). Trimming stripped 1 base from V and 7 bases from J, with 10 bases between. This CDR3 is 13 amino acids long.

This clonotype was detected many times. The rearrangement uses TRBV12-3 or TRBV12-4 and TRBJ2-3; D ambiguous. The CDR3 length is 15 residues. V was shortened by 6 bases and J by 4 bases, with 17 bases between the two germline ends. CDR3: CASRPGGEKADTQYF. DNA of the CDR3: TGTGCCAGCAGGCCCGGCGGAGAAAAAGCAGATACGCAGTATTTT.

The chain couples TRBV25-1 to TRBJ1-1, with D tentatively TRBD1 (5 bases). V shed 5 bases and J shed 1 base, with 11 bases lying between them. The CDR3 is 14 amino acids. Germline V gene lookup returns CDR1 MGHDK and CDR2 SYGVNS. The CDR3 DNA follows: TGTGCCAGCAGTAAGCGGGGCCCGAACACTGAAGCTTTCTTT. It specifies CASSKRGPNTEAFF.

This clonotype was counted at least ten times. The chain links TRBV29-1 to TRBJ1-1; D call uncertain. Germline assignment: CDR1 SQVTM and CDR2 ANQGSEA. CDR3 length: 13 amino acids. The ends were cut back, 5 bases at V and 1 base at J, with 11 bases in the middle. The CDR3 reads CSVLGQTNTEAFF. CDR3 nucleotides: TGCAGCGTTCTAGGGCAGACGAACACTGAAGCTTTCTTT.

In this sample, this clonotype turned up a few times. This chain joins TRBV11-2 and TRBJ2-3; TRBD1 might be the D (6 bases). Trimming stripped 2 bases from V and 6 bases from J, with 15 bases between. Germline lookup yields CDR1 SGHAT and CDR2 FQNNGV. The CDR3 totals 15 residues. DNA for the CDR3: TGTGCCAGCAGCTTACAGGGGCTTATGAGGGATACGCAGTATTTT. It specifies CASSLQGLMRDTQYF.

In this sample, this clonotype turned up many times. The chain links TRBV27 to TRBJ1-5; D not resolved. CDR3 length: 13 amino acids. Germline V CDR1 and CDR2: MNHEY, SMNVEV (reference sequence). V was pared by 8 bases and J by 6 bases, with 14 bases between. Here the CDR3 reads CASEGLFRQPQHF. The CDR3 bases are TGTGCCAGCGAGGGTCTTTTTCGTCAGCCCCAGCATTTT.

This clonotype was counted many times. The V call is TRBV11-2, the J call TRBJ2-7, with D possibly matching TRBD2 (5 bases). The CDR3 is 14 amino acids. The germline CDR1 and CDR2 sequences are SGHAT and FQNNGV. V gave up 3 bases and J gave up 4 bases, with 13 bases separating them. The CDR3: CASSLLAPSYEQYF. The CDR3 DNA reads TGTGCCAGCAGCTTGCTAGCCCCATCTTACGAGCAGTACTTC.

This clonotype appeared a few times. The chain carries TRBV7-2 and TRBJ2-1, with 14 nucleotides matching TRBD2. The ends lost 6 bases at V and 8 bases at J; junction bases unmatched: 6. This CDR3 is 15 amino acids long. The germline V gene has CDR1 SGHTA and CDR2 FQGNSA. The CDR3 sequence: CASRVTSGRADEQFF. The CDR3 nucleotides are TGTGCCAGCAGGGTGACTAGCGGGAGGGCTGATGAGCAGTTCTTC.

This clonotype came up many times. The chain couples TRBV6-5 to TRBJ2-2, with D possibly being TRBD1 or TRBD2 (6 bases each). The germline V gene has CDR1 MNHEY and CDR2 SVGAGI. V was cut by 3 bases and J by 2 bases, with 19 bases left in between. The CDR3 loop spans 18 amino acids. The CDR3 here is CASSYPSWGAFNTGELFF. In nucleotides, the CDR3 is TGTGCCAGCAGTTATCCCTCATGGGGGGCGTTCAACACCGGGGAGCTGTTTTTT.

A few counts support this clonotype. The chain employs TRBV10-3 and TRBJ2-1; the D gene is possibly TRBD2 (6 bases). Per germline, CDR1 ENHRY and CDR2 SYGVKD. V lost 2 bases, J lost 3 bases, and 8 bases lay in between. This CDR3 is built from 14 residues. The CDR3 spells CAISETSSYNEQFF. In DNA, the CDR3 is TGTGCCATCAGTGAGACTAGCAGCTACAATGAGCAGTTCTTC.

This clonotype was picked up a small number of times. V is TRBV5-1 and J is TRBJ1-6, with unresolved D. CDR1 and CDR2 (germline): SGHRS, YFSETQ. V lost 4 bases to trimming and J lost 6 bases, with 11 bases between them. The CDR3 spans 14 residues. CDR3 nucleotides: TGCGCCAGCAGCCCGGCGATGGCTAATTCACCCCTCCACTTT. Amino acids: CASSPAMANSPLHF.

This clonotype has ten or more counts. The chain uses TRBV2 and TRBJ1-3, with TRBD1 as a possible D gene (5 bases). Germline CDR1 SNHLY, CDR2 FYNNEI. The germline V and J ends were trimmed by 4 bases and 2 bases, with 6 bases remaining between them. This CDR3 has 13 amino acids. The CDR3 DNA is TGTGCCAGCAGTGCAGGGACTGGAAACACCATATATTTT. Translation: CASSAGTGNTIYF.

The chain is built from TRBV29-1 and TRBJ2-7; 7 nucleotides line up with TRBD1. CDR1 and CDR2 (germline): SQVTM, ANQGSEA. The V gene end was trimmed by 7 bases and the J gene end by 0 bases; junction bases not matched to a gene: 3. This CDR3 comprises 12 residues. For the CDR3, the DNA is TGCAGCGCCGGACAGGCCTCCTACGAGCAGTACTTC. It encodes CSAGQASYEQYF.

This clonotype showed up many times. This chain connects TRBV2 to TRBJ2-1; D is unclear. The CDR3 contains 14 residues. Germline CDR1 is SNHLY and CDR2 is FYNNEI. Trimming stripped 2 bases from V and 7 bases from J, with 12 bases between. The CDR3 region is CASSETLRPNEQFF. CDR3 nucleotide sequence: TGTGCCAGCAGTGAAACTTTACGACCGAATGAGCAGTTCTTC.

The chain employs TRBV2 and TRBJ2-7; no clear D gene. Germline V gene lookup returns CDR1 SNHLY and CDR2 FYNNEI. This CDR3 is 10 amino acids long. V gave up 4 bases and J gave up 5 bases, with 3 bases separating them. DNA of the CDR3: TGTGCCAGCAGTGTACACGAGCAGTACTTC. Amino acid sequence: CASSVHEQYF. The whole variable domain, filled in from reference TRBV2 and TRBJ2-7, reads EPEVTQTPSHQVTQMGQEVILRCVPISNHLYFYWYRQILGQKVEFLVSFYNNEISEKSEIFDDQFSVERPDGSNFTLKIRSTKLEDSAMYFCASSVHEQYFGPGTRLTVT.